Sequencing of this T cell receptor (beta chain) was carried out in a study of CD8+ T cells in alopecia areata. Indicated treatment: oral pan-JAK inhibitor, 5-10 mg twice daily. RNA extraction and reverse transcription yielded cDNA as sequencing template. Using immunoSEQ multiplex PCR, the repertoire was profiled, and TCRdb retains in-frame clones only, with some absent. The table records about 130,000 clones, 45% to 60% of them present only once. Trimming took 1 base from V and 4 from J, leaving 14 bases between them. The CDR3 covers 16 residues. Germline loops: CDR1 PRHDT, CDR2 FYEKMQ (reference sequence).

The chain joins TRBV13 to TRBJ2-1; perhaps TRBD1 as D (6 bases). This material consisted of CD8+ T cells sorted from blood, taken at week 4, from a patient treated with tofacitinib. The receptor was derived from a human donor with alopecia areata. CDR3 loop: CASSLATGFMYNEQFF. CDR3 nucleotide sequence: TGTGCCAGCAGCTTAGCAACAGGGTTTATGTACAATGAGCAGTTCTTC.